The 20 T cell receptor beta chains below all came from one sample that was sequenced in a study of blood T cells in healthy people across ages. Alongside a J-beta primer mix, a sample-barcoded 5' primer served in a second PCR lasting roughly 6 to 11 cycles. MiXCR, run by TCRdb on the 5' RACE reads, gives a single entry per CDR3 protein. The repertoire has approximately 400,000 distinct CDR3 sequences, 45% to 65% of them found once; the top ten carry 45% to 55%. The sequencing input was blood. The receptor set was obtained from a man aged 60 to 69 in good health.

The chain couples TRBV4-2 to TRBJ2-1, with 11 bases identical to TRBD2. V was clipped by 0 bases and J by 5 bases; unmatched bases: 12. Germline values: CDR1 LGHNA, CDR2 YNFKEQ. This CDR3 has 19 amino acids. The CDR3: CASSQEGGWLAGGNNEQFF. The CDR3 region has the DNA TGTGCCAGCAGCCAAGAAGGAGGGTGGCTAGCGGGGGGCAACAATGAGCAGTTCTTC.

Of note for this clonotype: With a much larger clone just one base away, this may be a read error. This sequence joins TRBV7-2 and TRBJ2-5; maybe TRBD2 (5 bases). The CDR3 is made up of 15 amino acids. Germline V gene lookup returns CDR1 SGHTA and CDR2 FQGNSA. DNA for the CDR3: TGTGCCGGCAGCCCCCTTGGGAGTCTTCCCCTGGAGCAGTACTTC. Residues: CAGSPLGSLPLEQYF.

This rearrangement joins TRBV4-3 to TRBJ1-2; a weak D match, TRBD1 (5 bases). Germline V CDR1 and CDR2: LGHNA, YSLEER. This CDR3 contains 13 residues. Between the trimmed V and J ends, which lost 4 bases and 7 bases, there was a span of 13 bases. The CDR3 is CASSREQGTGYTF. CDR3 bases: TGCGCCAGCAGCCGAGAGCAGGGAACTGGCTACACCTTC.

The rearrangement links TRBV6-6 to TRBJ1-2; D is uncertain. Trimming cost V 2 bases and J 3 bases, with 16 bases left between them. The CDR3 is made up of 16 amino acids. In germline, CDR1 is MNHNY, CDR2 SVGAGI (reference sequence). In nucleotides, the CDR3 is TGTGCCAGCAGTTACGGACTAGACCGCAAGGACTATGGCTACACCTTC. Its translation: CASSYGLDRKDYGYTF.

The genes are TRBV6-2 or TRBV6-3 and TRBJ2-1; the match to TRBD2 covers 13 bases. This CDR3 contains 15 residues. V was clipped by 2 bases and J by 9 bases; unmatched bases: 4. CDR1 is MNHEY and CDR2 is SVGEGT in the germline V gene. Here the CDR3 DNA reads TGTGCCAGCAGTTACCAACTAGCGGGAGGGCTTGAGCAGTTCTTC. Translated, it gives CASSYQLAGGLEQFF.

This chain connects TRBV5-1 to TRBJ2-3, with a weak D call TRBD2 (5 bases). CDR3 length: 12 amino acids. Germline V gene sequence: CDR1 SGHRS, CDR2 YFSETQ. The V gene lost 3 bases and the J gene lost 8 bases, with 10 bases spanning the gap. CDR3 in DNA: TGCGCCAGCAGCTCCTTTGGAGGTACGCAGTATTTT. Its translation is CASSSFGGTQYF.

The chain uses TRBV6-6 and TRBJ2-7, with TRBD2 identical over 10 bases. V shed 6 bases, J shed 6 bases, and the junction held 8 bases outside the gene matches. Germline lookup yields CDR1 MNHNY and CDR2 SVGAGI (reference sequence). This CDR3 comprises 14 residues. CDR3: CASSLTSGSREQYF. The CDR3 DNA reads TGTGCCAGCAGCCTGACTAGCGGGTCCCGCGAGCAGTACTTC.

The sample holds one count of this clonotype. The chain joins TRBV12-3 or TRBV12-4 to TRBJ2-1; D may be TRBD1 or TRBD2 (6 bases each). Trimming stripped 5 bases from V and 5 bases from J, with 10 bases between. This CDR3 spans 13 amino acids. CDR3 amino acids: CASSRGLHNEQFF. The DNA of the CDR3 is TGTGCCAGCAGTCGGGGGCTCCACAATGAGCAGTTCTTC.

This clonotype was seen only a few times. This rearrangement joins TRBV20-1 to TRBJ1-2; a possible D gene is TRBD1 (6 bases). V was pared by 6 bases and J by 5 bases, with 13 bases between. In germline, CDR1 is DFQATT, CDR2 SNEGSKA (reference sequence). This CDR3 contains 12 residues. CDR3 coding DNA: TGCAGTGCCCCGGGGGCCATTTATGGCTACACCTTC. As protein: CSAPGAIYGYTF.

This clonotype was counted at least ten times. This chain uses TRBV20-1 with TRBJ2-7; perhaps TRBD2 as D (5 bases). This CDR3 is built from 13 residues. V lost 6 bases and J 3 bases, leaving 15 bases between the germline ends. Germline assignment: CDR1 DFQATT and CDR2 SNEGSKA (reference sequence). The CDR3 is CSANVATNYEQYF. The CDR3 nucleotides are TGCAGTGCGAACGTAGCGACGAACTACGAGCAGTACTTC.

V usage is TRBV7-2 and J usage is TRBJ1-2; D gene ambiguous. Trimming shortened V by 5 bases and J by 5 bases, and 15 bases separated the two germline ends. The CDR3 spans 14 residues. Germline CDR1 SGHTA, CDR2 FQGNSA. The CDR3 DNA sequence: TGTGCCAGCAGCCCCGGGTGGTCTGATTATGGCTACACCTTC. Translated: CASSPGWSDYGYTF.

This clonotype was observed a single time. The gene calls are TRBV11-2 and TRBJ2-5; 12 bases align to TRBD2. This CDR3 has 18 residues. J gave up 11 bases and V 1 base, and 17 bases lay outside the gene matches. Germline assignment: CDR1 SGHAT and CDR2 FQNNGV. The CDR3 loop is CASSLVISASGRAGEQYF. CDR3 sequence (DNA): TGTGCCAGCAGCTTAGTTATATCGGCTAGCGGGAGGGCCGGTGAGCAGTACTTC.

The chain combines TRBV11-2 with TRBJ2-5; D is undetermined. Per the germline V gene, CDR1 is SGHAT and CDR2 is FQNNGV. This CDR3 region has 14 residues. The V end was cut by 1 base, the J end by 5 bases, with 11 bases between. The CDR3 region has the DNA TGTGCCAGCAGCTTAGGTTCGGTAGGGGAGACCCAGTACTTC. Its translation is CASSLGSVGETQYF.

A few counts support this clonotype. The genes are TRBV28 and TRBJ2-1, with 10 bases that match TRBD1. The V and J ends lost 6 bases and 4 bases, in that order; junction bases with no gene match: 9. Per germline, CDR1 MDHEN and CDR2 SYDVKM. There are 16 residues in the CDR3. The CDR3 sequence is CASSPTGGRAYNEQFF. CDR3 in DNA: TGTGCCAGCAGCCCGACAGGGGGCCGGGCTTACAATGAGCAGTTCTTC.

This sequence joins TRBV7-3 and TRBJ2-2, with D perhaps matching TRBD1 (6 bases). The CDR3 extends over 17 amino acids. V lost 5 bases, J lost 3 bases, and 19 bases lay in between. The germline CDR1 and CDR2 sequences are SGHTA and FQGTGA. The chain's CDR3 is CASSPLKITGYTGELFF. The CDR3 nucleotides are TGTGCCAGCAGCCCCCTCAAAATTACAGGGTACACCGGGGAGCTGTTTTTT.

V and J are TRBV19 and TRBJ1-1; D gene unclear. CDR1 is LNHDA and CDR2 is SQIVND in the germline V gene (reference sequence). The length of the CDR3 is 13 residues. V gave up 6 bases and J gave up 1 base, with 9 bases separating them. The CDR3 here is CASRGGENTEAFF. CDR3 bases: TGTGCCAGTAGAGGCGGGGAGAACACTGAAGCTTTCTTT.

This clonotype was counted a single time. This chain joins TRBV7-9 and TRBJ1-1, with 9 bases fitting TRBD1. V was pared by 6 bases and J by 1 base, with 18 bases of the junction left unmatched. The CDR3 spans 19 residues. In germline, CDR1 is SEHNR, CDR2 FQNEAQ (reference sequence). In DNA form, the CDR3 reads TGTGCCAGCAGTGTTTCCGTCATAAACACAGGGGGCTGGAACACTGAAGCTTTCTTT. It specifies CASSVSVINTGGWNTEAFF.

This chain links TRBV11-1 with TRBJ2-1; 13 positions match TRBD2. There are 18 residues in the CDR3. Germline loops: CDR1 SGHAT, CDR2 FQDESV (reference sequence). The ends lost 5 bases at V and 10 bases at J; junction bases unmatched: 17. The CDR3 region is CASSPRPGTSGTRAEQFF. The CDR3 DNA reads TGTGCCAGCAGCCCGCGTCCGGGGACTAGCGGGACTAGGGCCGAGCAGTTCTTC.

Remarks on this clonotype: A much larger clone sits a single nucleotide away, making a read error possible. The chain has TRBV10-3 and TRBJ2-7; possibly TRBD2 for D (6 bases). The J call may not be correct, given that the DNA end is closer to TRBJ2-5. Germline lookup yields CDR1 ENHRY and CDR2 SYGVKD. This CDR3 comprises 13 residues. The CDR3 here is CAVSGPGAETQYF. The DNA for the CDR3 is TGTGCCGTCAGTGGTCCGGGAGCAGAGACCCAGTACTTC.

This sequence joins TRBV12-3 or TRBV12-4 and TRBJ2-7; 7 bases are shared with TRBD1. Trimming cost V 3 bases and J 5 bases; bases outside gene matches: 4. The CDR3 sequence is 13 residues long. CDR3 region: CASSFRGRDEQYF. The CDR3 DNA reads TGTGCCAGCAGTTTCAGGGGGAGAGACGAGCAGTACTTC.